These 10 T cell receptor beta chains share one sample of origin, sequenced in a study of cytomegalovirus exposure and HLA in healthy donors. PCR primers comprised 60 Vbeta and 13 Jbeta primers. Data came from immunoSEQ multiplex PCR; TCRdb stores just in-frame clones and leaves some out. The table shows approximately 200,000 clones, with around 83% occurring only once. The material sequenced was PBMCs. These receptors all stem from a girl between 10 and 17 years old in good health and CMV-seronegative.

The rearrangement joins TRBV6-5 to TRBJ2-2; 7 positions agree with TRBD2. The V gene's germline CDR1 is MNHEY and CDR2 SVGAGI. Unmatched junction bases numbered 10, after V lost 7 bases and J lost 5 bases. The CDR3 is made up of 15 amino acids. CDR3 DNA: TGTGCCAGCACCACGGGGGGAGAACATACCGGGGAGCTGTTTTTT. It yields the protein CASTTGGEHTGELFF.

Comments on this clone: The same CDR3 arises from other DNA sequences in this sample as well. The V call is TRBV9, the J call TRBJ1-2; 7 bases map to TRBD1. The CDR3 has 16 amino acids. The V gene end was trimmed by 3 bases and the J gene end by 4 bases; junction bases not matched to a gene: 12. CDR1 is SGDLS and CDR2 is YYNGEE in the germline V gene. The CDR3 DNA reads TGTGCCAGCAGCGCATCCGGGACAGCTAAATTCTATGGCTACACCTTC. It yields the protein CASSASGTAKFYGYTF.

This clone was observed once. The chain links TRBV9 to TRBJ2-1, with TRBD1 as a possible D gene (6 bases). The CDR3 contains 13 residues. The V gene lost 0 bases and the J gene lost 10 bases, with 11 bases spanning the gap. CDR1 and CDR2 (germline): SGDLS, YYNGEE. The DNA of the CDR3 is TGTGCCAGCAGCGTAGCTGGGGGCTACGAGCAGTTCTTC. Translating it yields CASSVAGGYEQFF.

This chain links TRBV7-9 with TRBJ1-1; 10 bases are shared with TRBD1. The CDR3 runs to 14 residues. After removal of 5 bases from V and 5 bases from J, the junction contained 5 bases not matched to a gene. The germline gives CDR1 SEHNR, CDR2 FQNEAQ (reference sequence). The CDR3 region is CASSDRQGATEAFF. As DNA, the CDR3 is TGTGCCAGCAGCGATAGACAGGGGGCTACTGAAGCTTTCTTT. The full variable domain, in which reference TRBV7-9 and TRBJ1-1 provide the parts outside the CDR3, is DTGVSQNPRHKITKRGQNVTFRCDPISEHNRLYWYRQTLGQGPEFLTYFQNEAQLEKSRLLSDRFSAERPKGSFSTLEIQRTEQGDSAMYLCASSDRQGATEAFFGQGTRLTVV.

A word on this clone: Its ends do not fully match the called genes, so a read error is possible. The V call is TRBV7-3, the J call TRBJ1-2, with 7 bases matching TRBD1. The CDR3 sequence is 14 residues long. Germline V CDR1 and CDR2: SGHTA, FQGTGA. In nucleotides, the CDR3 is TGTGCCAGCAGCCTAACGGAGGGGGCGGGTGGCTACACCTTC. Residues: CASSLTEGAGGYTF. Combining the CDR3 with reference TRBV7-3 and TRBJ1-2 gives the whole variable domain GAGVSQTPSNKVTEKGKYVELRCDPISGHTALYWYRQSLGQGPEFLIYFQGTGAADDSGLPNDRFFAVRPEGSVSTLKIQRTERGDSAVYLCASSLTEGAGGYTFGSGTRLTVV.

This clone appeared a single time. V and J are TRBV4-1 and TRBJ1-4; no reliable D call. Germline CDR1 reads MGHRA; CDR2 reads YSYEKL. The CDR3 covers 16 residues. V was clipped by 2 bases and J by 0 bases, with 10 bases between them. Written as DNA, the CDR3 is TGCGCCAGCAGCCAACCACAGTTAGCAACTAATGAAAAACTGTTTTTT. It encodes CASSQPQLATNEKLFF.

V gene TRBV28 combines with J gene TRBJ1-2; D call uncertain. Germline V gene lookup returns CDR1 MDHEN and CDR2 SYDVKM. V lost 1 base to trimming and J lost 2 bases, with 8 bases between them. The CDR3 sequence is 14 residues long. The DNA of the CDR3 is TGTGCCAGCAGTTTATTAAGGAGGAACTATGGCTACACCTTC. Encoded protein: CASSLLRRNYGYTF.

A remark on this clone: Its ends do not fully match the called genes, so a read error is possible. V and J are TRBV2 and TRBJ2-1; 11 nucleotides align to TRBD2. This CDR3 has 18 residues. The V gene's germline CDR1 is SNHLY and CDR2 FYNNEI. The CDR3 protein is CASREARTRLAGMNEQFF. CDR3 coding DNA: TGTGCCAGCAGGGAAGCGAGAACCAGACTAGCGGGAATGAATGAGCAGTTCTTC. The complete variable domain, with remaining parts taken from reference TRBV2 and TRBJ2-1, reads EPEVTQTPSHQVTQMGQEVILRCVPISNHLYFYWYRQILGQKVEFLVSFYNNEISEKSEIFDDQFSVERPDGSNFTLKIRSTKLEDSAMYFCASREARTRLAGMNEQFFGPGTRLTVL.

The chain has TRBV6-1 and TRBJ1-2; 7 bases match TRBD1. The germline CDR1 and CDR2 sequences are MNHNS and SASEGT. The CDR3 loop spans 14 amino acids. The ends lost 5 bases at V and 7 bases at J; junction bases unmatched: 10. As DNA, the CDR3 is TGTGCCAGCAGTTCACAATGGCGACAGGGTGGCTACACCTTC. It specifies CASSSQWRQGGYTF.

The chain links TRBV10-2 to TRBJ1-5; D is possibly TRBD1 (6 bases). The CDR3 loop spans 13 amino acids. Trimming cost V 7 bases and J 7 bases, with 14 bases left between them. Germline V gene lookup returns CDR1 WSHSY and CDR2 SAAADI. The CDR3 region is CASTTGWTQPQHF. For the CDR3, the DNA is TGCGCCAGCACTACAGGGTGGACGCAGCCCCAGCATTTT.